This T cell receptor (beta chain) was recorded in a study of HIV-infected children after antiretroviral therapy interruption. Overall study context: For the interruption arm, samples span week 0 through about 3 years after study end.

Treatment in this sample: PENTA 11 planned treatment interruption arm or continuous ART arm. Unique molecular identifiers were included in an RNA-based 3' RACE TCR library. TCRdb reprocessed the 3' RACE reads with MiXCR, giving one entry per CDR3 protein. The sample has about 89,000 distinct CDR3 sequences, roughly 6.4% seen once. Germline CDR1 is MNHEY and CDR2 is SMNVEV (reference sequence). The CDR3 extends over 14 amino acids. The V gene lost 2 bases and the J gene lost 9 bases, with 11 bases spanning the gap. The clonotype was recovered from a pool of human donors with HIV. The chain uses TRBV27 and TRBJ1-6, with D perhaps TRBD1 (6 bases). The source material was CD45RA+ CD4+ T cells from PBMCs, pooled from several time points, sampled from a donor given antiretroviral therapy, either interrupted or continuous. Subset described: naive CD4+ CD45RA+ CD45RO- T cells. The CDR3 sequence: CASSLDRIVSPLHF. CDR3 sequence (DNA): TGTGCCAGCAGTTTAGACAGGATAGTTTCACCCCTCCACTTT.